These T cell receptor beta chains were read from a single sample in a study of cytomegalovirus exposure and HLA in healthy donors. Generated by immunoSEQ multiplex PCR, the TCRdb table keeps only in-frame clones and is missing some. The data contain 170,000 or so clones, roughly 80% of them seen just once; the ten biggest clones take up roughly 6.3%. Source material: PBMCs. These receptors were obtained from a male donor in good health and CMV-seropositive. Each CDR3 is given with its conserved first and last residue. D genes are given only for firm matches. Size tells how often a clone was seen (once, few, many) or the class of an expanded clone, and some rows leave it out.

-	TRBJ2-5	-	TRBV11-3	CASSPEGGGQETQYF	TGTGCCAGCAGCCCAGAGGGGGGGGGACAAGAGACCCAGTACTTC
-	TRBJ2-7	-	TRBV19	CASSAGRSYEQYF	TGTGCCAGTAGCGCGGGACGGTCCTACGAGCAGTACTTC
-	TRBJ2-1	TRBD2	TRBV5-4	CATQLEGTSRINEQFF	TGTGCCACCCAGCTGGAGGGGACTAGCAGAATCAATGAGCAGTTCTTC
-	TRBJ1-2	TRBD1	TRBV9	CASTPSGQGPGYTF	TGTGCCAGCACCCCGTCGGGACAGGGTCCTGGCTACACCTTC
-	TRBJ2-7	-	TRBV7-2	CASSLVPRSSYEQYF	TGTGCCAGCAGCTTAGTACCGCGGTCCTCCTACGAGCAGTACTTC
-	TRBJ1-1	-	TRBV2	CASSPGVNTEAFF	TGTGCCAGCAGCCCAGGGGTGAACACTGAAGCTTTCTTT
-	TRBJ2-3	TRBD2	TRBV15	CATSPSGGRGDTQYF	TGTGCCACCAGCCCCTCCGGCGGGAGGGGAGATACGCAGTATTTT
once	TRBJ1-2	TRBD1	TRBV7-9	CASSFRDSRGYTF	TGCGCCAGCAGCTTCCGGGACAGCCGCGGCTACACCTTC
-	TRBJ1-5	-	TRBV4-3	CASSTGERMNNQPQHF	TGCGCCAGCAGCACGGGAGAGCGGATGAACAATCAGCCCCAGCATTTT
-	TRBJ2-7	TRBD2	TRBV5-4	CASSLGLALSYEQYF	TGTGCCAGCAGCTTGGGACTAGCCCTTTCCTACGAGCAGTACTTC
-	TRBJ2-3	-	TRBV6-6	CASSYTTPSTDTQYF	TGTGCCAGCAGTTACACGACTCCTAGCACAGATACGCAGTATTTT
-	TRBJ2-2	-	TRBV18	CASSLKEGSVTGELFF	TGTGCCAGCTCACTAAAGGAGGGTTCGGTCACCGGGGAGCTGTTTTTT
-	TRBJ2-2	-	TRBV27	CASSLSGLARFTGELFF	TGTGCCAGCAGTTTATCGGGGCTAGCGAGATTCACCGGGGAGCTGTTTTTT
-	TRBJ2-7	TRBD2	TRBV25-1	CASSEYREGPYEQYF	TGTGCCAGCAGTGAATACCGGGAGGGCCCCTACGAGCAGTACTTC
-	TRBJ1-2	-	TRBV6-5	CASSYRISRGAYGYTF	TGTGCCAGCAGTTACAGGATCTCCCGGGGAGCCTATGGCTACACCTTC
-	TRBJ2-5	TRBD1	TRBV19	CASRDTGDPQETQYF	TGTGCCAGTAGGGATACAGGGGACCCACAGGAGACCCAGTACTTC
-	TRBJ2-7	TRBD1	TRBV6-5	CASSYQGTGVYEQYF	TGTGCCAGTAGTTACCAAGGGACAGGGGTCTACGAGCAGTACTTC
-	TRBJ1-1	TRBD1	TRBV5-8	CASRWGQTDGEAFF	TGTGCCAGCAGGTGGGGACAGACCGACGGTGAAGCTTTCTTT
-	TRBJ2-7	TRBD1	TRBV30	CAWSVLGSRQGGRNEQYF	TGTGCCTGGAGTGTATTGGGGTCCAGACAGGGGGGACGGAACGAGCAGTACTTC
once	TRBJ2-1	TRBD2	TRBV18	CASSPPGLAGGLLREQFF	TGTGCCAGCTCACCCCCGGGACTAGCGGGAGGGCTCCTTAGGGAGCAGTTCTTC